This TCR beta chain was recovered during a study of cytomegalovirus exposure and HLA in healthy donors. General study results and limits: A few CMV-associated chains proved CMV antigen-specific in vitro.

The PCR contained 60 Vbeta and 13 Jbeta primers. Generated by immunoSEQ multiplex PCR, the TCRdb table keeps only in-frame clones and is missing some. The sample gives about 120,000 clones, 55% to 75% of which show up once; 1.6% is in the top ten. V lost 6 bases to trimming and J lost 5 bases; unmatched junction nucleotides: 6. Germline CDR1 and CDR2: MDHEN and SYDVKM. This CDR3 has 14 residues. About this clone: The target antigen is unknown.

The sequencing sample was made of PBMCs. This chain uses TRBV28 with TRBJ1-3, with 8 positions matching TRBD1. This receptor was taken from a young man in good health and CMV-seropositive. DNA for the CDR3: TGTGCCAGCAGCCTCGGACAGGGCAGAAACACCATATATTTT. This translates into CASSLGQGRNTIYF.